The source of this T cell receptor (beta chain) is a study of technical replicates of blood from a handful of donors. Points on this clone: At one boundary the junction diverges from the germline segment, which might be a read error.

Assay used: immunoSEQ multiplex PCR; TCRdb lists only in-frame clones, some missing. Here the sample spans 80,000 or so clones, 95% being singletons. The sequenced sample was T cells isolated from PBMCs. The source of this sequence is a human donor in good health.

The CDR3 nucleotides read TGTGCCAGCAACCGCCAGGGGGACCACTACCCCTATGAGCAGTACTTC. It yields the protein CASNRQGDHYPYEQYF. The chain uses TRBV7-9 and TRBJ2-7; 7 bases fit TRBD1. The CDR3 is made up of 16 amino acids. In germline, CDR1 is SEHNR, CDR2 FQNEAQ (reference sequence). Together with reference TRBV7-9 and TRBJ2-7, the CDR3 gives the full variable domain: DTGVSQNPRHKITKRGQNVTFRCDPISEHNRLYWYRQTLGQGPEFLTYFQNEAQLEKSRLLSDRFSAERPKGSFSTLEIQRTEQGDSAMYLCASNRQGDHYPYEQYFGPGTRLTVT.